This TCR beta chain comes out of a study of control samples from healthy donors and cancer patients. TCRdb keeps only in-frame clones here, not all; method: immunoSEQ multiplex PCR. The data contain around 230,000 clones, over 90% of them seen just once; the ten biggest clones take up over 1.2%. The junction had 10 bases not matched to a gene; V was cut back by 4 bases and J by 2 bases. The V gene's germline CDR1 is MNHNS and CDR2 SASEGT. The CDR3 contains 17 residues. The TCR originated in a man aged 45-60 years in good health. The gene calls are TRBV6-1 and TRBJ2-1; 8 bases are a match to TRBD2. What was sequenced was blood. The CDR3 bases are TGTGCCAGCAGTGCCTCTCTCGGCGGGGGGACCTACAATGAGCAGTTCTTC. Protein sequence: CASSASLGGGTYNEQFF.